These 27 T cell receptor beta chains originate from one sample sequenced in a study of blood T cell repertoires in COVID-19. This table comes from immunoSEQ multiplex PCR, and its TCRdb copy is limited to in-frame clones, with some not included. This sample has just under 80,000 clones; 88% occur once, and the top ten carry approximately 46%. The sample consisted of peripheral blood. The receptors originated from a human donor in a cohort sampled during active COVID-19.

This clone is a singleton in its sample. The rearrangement joins TRBV10-3 to TRBJ2-5, with 8 bases fitting TRBD1. This CDR3 spans 14 amino acids. Germline assignment: CDR1 ENHRY and CDR2 SYGVKD. Trimming removed 6 bases from V and 4 bases from J; junction bases left unmatched: 7. The CDR3 is CAISPRGLGETQYF. The CDR3 DNA follows: TGTGCCATCAGCCCCAGGGGGCTAGGAGAGACCCAGTACTTC.

This rearrangement joins TRBV6-2 or TRBV6-3 to TRBJ1-2, with TRBD1 matching 10 bases. Germline loops: CDR1 MNHEY, CDR2 SVGEGT. The V segment lost 2 bases and the J segment 3 bases; nucleotides outside the gene matches: 9. The CDR3 is 17 amino acids. The CDR3: CASSYMRQGALDYGYTF. CDR3 in DNA: TGTGCCAGCAGTTACATGAGACAGGGGGCGCTGGACTATGGCTACACCTTC.

This sequence joins TRBV5-1 and TRBJ2-3; 14 positions match TRBD2. CDR3 size: 17 residues. CDR1 and CDR2 from the germline V gene are SGHRS and YFSETQ. Losses at the gene ends were 3 bases for V and 2 bases for J; bases not matched to a gene: 5. DNA for the CDR3: TGCGCCAGCAGCTCGCTGACTAGCGGGAGGGACACAGATACGCAGTATTTT. Translating gives CASSSLTSGRDTDTQYF.

The chain uses TRBV6-5 and TRBJ1-2; the D gene is possibly TRBD1 (5 bases). Trimming cost V 5 bases and J 7 bases, with 8 bases left between them. CDR1 is MNHEY and CDR2 is SVGAGI in the germline V gene. The CDR3 sequence is 11 residues long. DNA for the CDR3: TGTGCCAGCAGTCAGGGTTCTGGCTACACCTTC. Translating gives CASSQGSGYTF.

This rearrangement joins TRBV3-1 (or the pseudogene TRBV3-2) to TRBJ1-3; the D gene is possibly TRBD1 (5 bases). V was clipped by 2 bases and J by 0 bases, with 8 bases between them. The V gene's germline CDR1 is LGHDT and CDR2 YNNKEL (reference sequence). This CDR3 spans 15 amino acids. CDR3 nucleotide sequence: TGTGCCAGCAGCCAACTAGACAGCTCTGGAAACACCATATATTTT. Translating gives CASSQLDSSGNTIYF.

The chain combines TRBV7-6 with TRBJ2-5; 15 bases line up with TRBD2. V lost 5 bases to trimming and J lost 5 bases; unmatched junction nucleotides: 3. Germline lookup yields CDR1 SGHVS and CDR2 FNYEAQ. CDR3 length: 15 amino acids. The CDR3 protein is CASSPGTSGRETQYF. CDR3 coding DNA: TGTGCCAGCAGCCCGGGGACTAGCGGGAGGGAGACCCAGTACTTC.

This chain connects TRBV4-1 to TRBJ2-1, with 12 bases aligning to TRBD2. Trimming at V came to 0 bases and at J to 2 bases, leaving 5 bases not matched to a gene. Germline CDR1 and CDR2: MGHRA and YSYEKL. The CDR3 has 18 amino acids. CDR3 coding DNA: TGCGCCAGCAGCCAAGAACCTAGCGGGGGGGCCACCTACAATGAGCAGTTCTTC. It is translated as CASSQEPSGGATYNEQFF.

This rearrangement joins TRBV21-1 to TRBJ2-3; the table gives TRBD1 as D, unverified against the DNA. TRBV21-1 is classified as a pseudogene. The CDR3 length is 17 residues. CDR3 sequence reads: CASSKAARDIPNPTQYF. The CDR3 DNA sequence: TGTGCCAGCAGCAAAGCCGCCCGGGACATACCAAATCCTACGCAGTATTTT.

The V call is TRBV19, the J call TRBJ1-1; 8 bases map to TRBD1. V shed 8 bases, J shed 4 bases, and the junction held 18 bases outside the gene matches. The CDR3 covers 17 residues. From germline, CDR1 is LNHDA and CDR2 SQIVND (reference sequence). The CDR3 is CASSISGRGRVGTEAFF. The DNA for the CDR3 is TGTGCCAGTTCCATCTCCGGCAGGGGGCGAGTAGGCACTGAAGCTTTCTTT.

This chain connects TRBV6-5 to TRBJ1-5, with unresolved D. CDR1 is MNHEY, CDR2 SVGAGI, per germline. V lost 0 bases and J lost 6, with 15 bases in between. The CDR3 contains 16 residues. In nucleotides, the CDR3 is TGTGCCAGCAGTTACTCGATGGTGGGCGCGGGTCAGCCCCAGCATTTT. It is translated as CASSYSMVGAGQPQHF.

This rearrangement joins TRBV29-1 to TRBJ2-7; D perhaps matches TRBD2 (7 bases). V dropped 1 base and J dropped 1 base, with 14 bases sitting between them. Germline V gene sequence: CDR1 SQVTM, CDR2 ANQGSEA. The CDR3 has 15 amino acids. The CDR3 DNA reads as TGCAGCGTTGAAGGACTAAAGGGGGGGTCCTACGAGCAGTACTTC. Translating gives CSVEGLKGGSYEQYF.

The CDR3 sequence is CASSSGGEETQYF. Written as DNA, the CDR3 is TGTGCCAGCAGCAGCGGGGGCGAAGAGACCCAGTACTTC. The rearrangement uses TRBV7-8 and TRBJ2-5; 8 bases match TRBD2. Germline CDR1 and CDR2: SGHVS and FQNEAQ. Trimming cost V 5 bases and J 3 bases; bases outside gene matches: 2. CDR3 length: 13 amino acids.

This clone was observed a single time. This chain uses TRBV25-1 with TRBJ2-7, with D unclear. Trimming stripped 3 bases from V and 3 bases from J, with 3 bases between. CDR3 length: 11 residues. From germline, CDR1 is MGHDK and CDR2 SYGVNS. DNA of the CDR3: TGTGCCAGCAGTGACCTCTACGAGCAGTACTTC. Its translation: CASSDLYEQYF.

The chain uses TRBV5-8 and TRBJ2-5; maybe TRBD2 (5 bases). This CDR3 comprises 13 residues. Looked up from germline, CDR1 is SGHTS and CDR2 is YDEGEE. With 5 bases removed from V and 3 bases from J, the gap between germline ends came to 11 bases. The DNA for the CDR3 is TGTGCCAGCAGACTCTCGGGGAAAGAGACCCAGTACTTC. It codes for CASRLSGKETQYF.

The chain uses TRBV20-1 and TRBJ2-1; possible D gene TRBD2, 5 bases. Germline V CDR1 and CDR2: DFQATT, SNEGSKA (reference sequence). Trimming stripped 3 bases from V and 9 bases from J, with 9 bases between. CDR3 length equals 11 residues. Here the CDR3 DNA reads TGCAGTGCTAGCGGGGAGAGTGAGCAGTTCTTC. This gives the protein CSASGESEQFF.

The chain links TRBV5-4 to TRBJ2-1; 7 bases line up with TRBD1. Looked up from germline, CDR1 is SGHNT and CDR2 is YYREEE (reference sequence). There are 15 residues in the CDR3. V was pared by 4 bases and J by 0 bases, with 4 bases of the junction left unmatched. Here the CDR3 reads CASSPTGSSYNEQFF. In DNA, the CDR3 is TGTGCCAGCAGCCCGACAGGGAGCTCCTACAATGAGCAGTTCTTC.

This chain connects TRBV2 to TRBJ1-5; 10 nucleotides agree with TRBD1. V shed 8 bases, J shed 2 bases, and the junction held 6 bases outside the gene matches. CDR1 and CDR2 from the germline V gene are SNHLY and FYNNEI. The CDR3 spans 15 residues. The CDR3 here is CASQGDRGGNQPQHF. The CDR3 DNA reads as TGTGCCAGCCAGGGGGACAGGGGAGGCAATCAGCCCCAGCATTTT.

The gene calls are TRBV5-1 and TRBJ1-4, with a tentative D call TRBD1 (6 bases). This CDR3 spans 14 amino acids. CDR1 is SGHRS, CDR2 YFSETQ, per germline. The V end was cut by 3 bases, the J end by 3 bases, with 9 bases between. Here the CDR3 reads CASSWDTPNEKLFF. DNA for the CDR3: TGCGCCAGCAGCTGGGACACCCCTAATGAAAAACTGTTTTTT.

This clone came up a few times. The J gene is TRBJ2-2, the V gene TRBV10-3; 7 bases are shared with TRBD2. This CDR3 comprises 13 residues. In germline, CDR1 is ENHRY, CDR2 SYGVKD. Losses at the gene ends were 9 bases for V and 3 bases for J; bases not matched to a gene: 4. Here the CDR3 reads CAIGEGYTGELFF. For the CDR3, the DNA is TGTGCCATTGGGGAGGGGTACACCGGGGAGCTGTTTTTT.

The chain recombines TRBV12-3 or TRBV12-4 with TRBJ1-2; D is perhaps TRBD1 (6 bases). CDR3 length: 12 amino acids. V was trimmed by 2 bases and J by 12 bases, leaving 13 bases between them. The CDR3 is CASSLWNQGNTF. CDR3 DNA sequence: TGTGCCAGCAGTTTATGGAATCAGGGGAACACCTTC.

The CDR3 spells CASSFTGSYEQYF. As DNA, the CDR3 is TGTGCCAGCAGTTTTACTGGTTCCTACGAGCAGTACTTC. The chain recombines TRBV27 with TRBJ2-7; D is uncertain. This CDR3 has 13 amino acids. CDR1 is MNHEY, CDR2 SMNVEV, per germline (reference sequence). Trimming shortened V by 3 bases and J by 1 base, and 7 bases separated the two germline ends.

The chain recombines TRBV19 with TRBJ2-3, with TRBD2 identical over 9 bases. The V gene end was trimmed by 2 bases and the J gene end by 5 bases; junction bases not matched to a gene: 8. The CDR3 spans 16 residues. CDR1 is LNHDA and CDR2 is SQIVND in the germline V gene (reference sequence). The CDR3 nucleotides read TGTGCCAGTAGTATAATTCCGAATAGCGGGAGAGATACGCAGTATTTT. Its translation is CASSIIPNSGRDTQYF.

The J gene is TRBJ2-5, the V gene TRBV5-1, with 10 bases lining up with TRBD1. CDR3 length: 15 amino acids. The V gene's germline CDR1 is SGHRS and CDR2 YFSETQ. Trimming removed 0 bases from V and 5 bases from J; junction bases left unmatched: 4. This CDR3 reads CASSLGQGAVETQYF. The CDR3 bases are TGCGCCAGCAGCTTGGGACAGGGGGCCGTCGAGACCCAGTACTTC.

The chain is built from TRBV28 and TRBJ2-1, with D perhaps TRBD2 (5 bases). This CDR3 is 13 amino acids long. Germline CDR1 is MDHEN and CDR2 is SYDVKM. The V end was cut by 3 bases, the J end by 7 bases, with 10 bases between. The CDR3 DNA follows: TGTGCCAGCAGTTTCTCCGGGATAAATGAGCAGTTCTTC. As protein: CASSFSGINEQFF.

The genes are TRBV25-1 and TRBJ2-2, with D possibly TRBD1 on 5 matching bases. The CDR3 length is 14 residues. Germline CDR1 reads MGHDK; CDR2 reads SYGVNS. V gave up 6 bases and J gave up 1 base, with 9 bases separating them. The DNA of the CDR3 is TGTGCCAGCAGCCAAACAGGGAACACCGGGGAGCTGTTTTTT. The encoded protein is CASSQTGNTGELFF.

This chain joins TRBV2 and TRBJ1-5; D is unclear. CDR1 and CDR2 (germline): SNHLY, FYNNEI. V lost 8 bases and J lost 3, with 11 bases in between. The CDR3 loop spans 13 amino acids. In DNA, the CDR3 is TGTGCCAGCGTACGGGGTGACAATCAGCCCCAGCATTTT. Translating it yields CASVRGDNQPQHF.

Note on this clone: A junction end diverges from the germline sequence, so it may reflect a read error. This sequence joins TRBV28 and TRBJ2-3; maybe TRBD1 (5 bases). Germline V gives CDR1 MDHEN, CDR2 SYDVKM. The CDR3 sequence is 12 residues long. Written as DNA, the CDR3 is TGTGCCAGCAGTTCCCCGACAGAGACGCAGTATTTT. This codes for CASSSPTETQYF.